The entry below describes one T cell receptor beta chain. The sample holds one count of this clone. Its antigen remains unidentified. One base away there is no much larger clone; base qualities are not given. At the junction V is shortened by 2 bases and J by 7 bases, with 13 bases in between. Measured from the cysteine to the phenylalanine, the CDR3 is 15 residues long. The entry retains the CDR3 DNA only, 45 bases that are in frame from base 1. As encoded in the germline V gene, CDR1 is SGHRS while CDR2 is YFSETQ. TCRbeta CDR3 regions were amplified from genomic DNA using the immunoSEQ Assay, a bias-controlled multiplex PCR. From the authors' description of their analysis: The number of nucleated cells in each sample was estimated from the amplification of reference gene primers within the assay. Sequence reads were collapsed and filtered to measure the absolute abundance of every unique TCRbeta CDR3 rearrangement. Productive Simpson clonality was computed per sample as the square root of Simpson's diversity index over productive rearrangements. What TCRdb holds here is the immuneACCESS table cut down to in-frame rearrangements. Part of the clones is not present; checked against another copy, under half of the missing clones reflect an unresolved V gene, and the others are unexplained. V, J and clone size are those of that table, while D and trimming were read from the DNA. Across this sample there are 250,000 or so clones, with around 87% seen only once. Approximately 1.6% of the sample rests with the top ten.

The source of the sample is a study of blood T cell repertoires in COVID-19 (dated by TCRdb to the early 2020s). Turning to the overall study: The collaborator samples originated in the United States, Italy and Spain and spanned the acute and convalescent phases of COVID-19. The prospective study material was composed of cDNA or gDNA derived from T cells, B-cell-depleted T cells, or PBMCs. Subjects who had been exposed to COVID-19, were actively infected with it, or had recovered from it provided the deeply sampled blood TCRbeta repertoires that made up the dataset. The repertoires were made available in a free public database intended to serve as a resource for research on the immune response to SARS-CoV-2. The samples were drawn from the first 160 participants of the ongoing ImmuneRACE study and from over a thousand subjects provided by 6 global collaborators. Sample metadata almost always included a de-identified subject ID, COVID-19 status, age in years and sex. Where available, HLA class I and class II types were obtained from metadata supplied by the sample provider rather than from assay-based typing. Broad study findings and their caveats: Clinical and demographic metadata were provided uncurated, with the amount varying by source and participant.

Enrolling through a virtual design, the prospective study's participants ranged in age from roughly 18 to 100 years and lived across 24 United States geographic areas. In the prospective study, cohorts were assigned on the basis of participant-reported clinical history obtained from a screening survey and a study questionnaire. Recovered participants in ImmuneRACE Cohort 3 were defined as having two consecutive negative NP/OP PCR tests, clearance from a healthcare professional, or resolution of symptoms. In the prospective study, whole blood, serum and a nasopharyngeal or oropharyngeal swab were collected from each participant by mobile phlebotomists. Additional blood draws and questionnaires over an approximately 2-month period could optionally be provided by prospective study participants. Blood samples from the prospective study were shipped frozen or at room temperature prior to DNA extraction.

Recombination connected TRBV5-1 to TRBJ1-6; the D gene is possibly TRBD1, with 5 bases matching. Sequencing was performed on PBMCs or T cells enriched from blood (not recorded which). This receptor was taken from a woman between 45 and 60 years old who had recovered from COVID-19. The sequence in DNA is TGCGCCAGCAGCTTCGACAGCGCGTCCAATTCACCCCTCCACTTT. This translates into CASSFDSASNSPLHF.